These 26 T cell receptor beta chains came from one sample sequenced in a study of cytomegalovirus exposure and HLA in healthy donors. Some clones are missing from TCRdb's copy, which holds only in-frame ones; the method was immunoSEQ multiplex PCR. The table lists more than 55,000 clones, around nine tenths of them singletons. The specimen was PBMCs. These TCRs come from a man between 18 and 35 years old in good health and CMV-seronegative.

The J gene is TRBJ2-2, the V gene TRBV6-5; D uncertain. V was cut by 7 bases and J by 4 bases, with 10 bases left in between. The CDR3 sequence is 13 residues long. Germline assignment: CDR1 MNHEY and CDR2 SVGAGI. The chain's CDR3 is CASTYSSTGELFF. CDR3 coding DNA: TGTGCCAGCACCTACTCGAGCACCGGGGAGCTGTTTTTT.

The V gene is TRBV29-1, the J gene TRBJ2-1; 10 bases fit TRBD2. The CDR3 extends over 13 amino acids. The germline V gene has CDR1 SQVTM and CDR2 ANQGSEA. V shed 3 bases, J shed 5 bases, and the junction held 1 base outside the gene matches. The CDR3: CSVDSGRDNEQFF. The CDR3 bases are TGCAGCGTTGACAGCGGGAGGGACAATGAGCAGTTCTTC.

The chain links TRBV28 to TRBJ1-4; 9 nucleotides match TRBD1. After removal of 4 bases from V and 12 bases from J, the junction contained 9 bases not matched to a gene. The CDR3 is 14 amino acids. The germline V gene encodes CDR1 MDHEN and CDR2 SYDVKM. CDR3 in DNA: TGTGCCAGCAGTTCCCAGGACAGGGGATGGGAACTGTTTTTT. It specifies CASSSQDRGWELFF.

CDR3 sequence (DNA): TGTGCCAGCAGCTTGGCCGCGGGGGGACGGGGCACAGATACGCAGTATTTT. Translated: CASSLAAGGRGTDTQYF. V is TRBV5-4 and J is TRBJ2-3; TRBD2 matches at 8 bases. CDR1 and CDR2 from the germline V gene are SGHNT and YYREEE (reference sequence). With V trimmed by 0 bases and J by 1 base, 7 bases remained unmatched. The CDR3 has 17 amino acids. The complete variable domain, with remaining parts taken from reference TRBV5-4 and TRBJ2-3, reads ETGVTQSPTHLIKTRGQQVTLRCSSQSGHNTVSWYQQALGQGPQFIFQYYREEENGRGNFPPRFSGLQFPNYSSELNVNALELDDSALYLCASSLAAGGRGTDTQYFGPGTRLTVL.

Details on this clone: A junction boundary mismatches the germline segment, possibly from a read error. The gene calls are TRBV15 and TRBJ2-3; TRBD1 might be the D (6 bases). The germline CDR1 and CDR2 sequences are LNHNV and YYDKDF (reference sequence). The CDR3 consists of 16 residues. The CDR3 region has the DNA TGTGCCACCAGCCGAGATAGGGGGTTGAGCACAGATACGCAGTATTTT. Translated: CATSRDRGLSTDTQYF. Full variable domain (remainder filled in from reference TRBV15 and TRBJ2-3): DAMVIQNPRYQVTQFGKPVTLSCSQTLNHNVMYWYQQKSSQAPKLLFHYYDKDFNNEADTPDNFQSRRPNTSFCFLDIRSPGLGDTAMYLCATSRDRGLSTDTQYFGPGTRLTVL.

The chain has TRBV6-5 and TRBJ1-1; D is ambiguous. Deletions cut 10 bases from V and 3 bases from J, with 15 bases between. The V gene's germline CDR1 is MNHEY and CDR2 SVGAGI. This CDR3 contains 13 residues. CDR3 bases: TGTGCCACCGAGTCCTACGCGTACACTGAAGCTTTCTTT. This sequence encodes CATESYAYTEAFF.

The J gene is TRBJ1-2, the V gene TRBV4-1; no firm D call. Trimming removed 0 bases at V and 0 bases at J, with 17 bases between. Germline assignment: CDR1 MGHRA and CDR2 YSYEKL. The length of the CDR3 is 18 residues. The CDR3 DNA reads TGCGCCAGCAGCCAAGACGGAGTCGGAATCAAAGCTAACTATGGCTACACCTTC. As protein: CASSQDGVGIKANYGYTF.

The genes are TRBV7-2 and TRBJ1-2; tentatively, D is TRBD1 (6 bases). The CDR3 is 13 residues long. The V end lost 5 bases, the J end lost 6 bases, and 13 bases lay between the germline ends. CDR1 SGHTA and CDR2 FQGNSA come from the germline V gene. In DNA, the CDR3 is TGTGCCAGCAGCGTAACAGGGTCTGATGGCTACACCTTC. Translated: CASSVTGSDGYTF.

This sequence joins TRBV19 and TRBJ1-2; D not resolved. CDR1 is LNHDA, CDR2 SQIVND, per germline (reference sequence). Deletions cut 4 bases from V and 4 bases from J, with 7 bases between. CDR3 size: 12 residues. This CDR3 is CASSTVRYGYTF. As DNA, the CDR3 is TGTGCCAGTAGTACAGTCCGCTATGGCTACACCTTC.

V gene TRBV7-6 combines with J gene TRBJ2-3; no firm D call. Trimming removed 6 bases from V and 2 bases from J, with 6 bases in between. Germline V CDR1 and CDR2: SGHVS, FNYEAQ. The CDR3 covers 12 residues. This CDR3 reads CASSGLTDTQYF. The CDR3 DNA reads TGTGCCAGCAGTGGGCTCACAGATACGCAGTATTTT.

The V gene is TRBV29-1, the J gene TRBJ2-7, with D maybe TRBD2 (6 bases). Germline V gives CDR1 SQVTM, CDR2 ANQGSEA. The CDR3 is made up of 14 amino acids. V was shortened by 4 bases and J by 4 bases, with 17 bases between the two germline ends. The chain's CDR3 is CSVATGSAGYEQYF. DNA for the CDR3: TGCAGCGTTGCCACGGGAAGCGCGGGATACGAGCAGTACTTC.

The chain employs TRBV19 and TRBJ2-7; unclear D gene. The CDR3 loop spans 15 amino acids. Germline CDR1 LNHDA, CDR2 SQIVND (reference sequence). Trimming shortened V by 1 base and J by 1 base, and 11 bases separated the two germline ends. The CDR3 coding sequence is TGTGCCAGTAGTATAGGCCGACTGGATTCCTACGAGCAGTACTTC. This codes for CASSIGRLDSYEQYF.

The V call is TRBV5-1, the J call TRBJ2-1; D gene uncertain. This CDR3 contains 16 residues. Trimming left V 2 bases short and J 1 base short, with 13 bases between. CDR1 is SGHRS and CDR2 is YFSETQ in the germline V gene. The CDR3 bases are TGCGCCAGCAGCTTAGGTGGAGCGAAGTCCTACAATGAGCAGTTCTTC. Residues: CASSLGGAKSYNEQFF.

The chain recombines TRBV5-6 with TRBJ2-5; 11 nucleotides match TRBD1. The J segment lost 5 bases and the V segment lost 4 bases, leaving 4 bases of the junction unmatched. The CDR3 runs 14 residues. Looked up from germline, CDR1 is SGHDT and CDR2 is YYEEEE. CDR3 in DNA: TGTGCCAGCAGCCGGACAGGGGGCGAGGAGACCCAGTACTTC. Translation: CASSRTGGEETQYF.

The J gene is TRBJ2-7, the V gene TRBV6-5; D unresolved. The CDR3 contains 16 residues. CDR1 and CDR2 (germline): MNHEY, SVGAGI. Trimming took off 0 bases at V and 3 bases at J, with 15 bases between the two ends. CDR3 in DNA: TGTGCCAGCAGTTACTCGAAGTCGAGCCGCTACTACGAGCAGTACTTC. Its translation: CASSYSKSSRYYEQYF.

Only one count was recorded for this clone. The rearrangement uses TRBV6-5 and TRBJ2-1; TRBD2 matches 7 bases. The length of the CDR3 is 14 residues. Germline V gene lookup returns CDR1 MNHEY and CDR2 SVGAGI. The J segment lost 5 bases and the V segment lost 0 bases, leaving 1 base of the junction unmatched. In nucleotides, the CDR3 is TGTGCCAGCAGTTACTCGGGGGGGGACAATGAGCAGTTCTTC. As protein: CASSYSGGDNEQFF.

This clone is a singleton in its sample. This chain joins TRBV29-1 and TRBJ2-5; the match to TRBD2 covers 9 bases. The germline V gene encodes CDR1 SQVTM and CDR2 ANQGSEA. V was pared by 7 bases and J by 4 bases, with 4 bases of the junction left unmatched. The CDR3 runs 12 residues. The CDR3 DNA is TGCAGCGCTAAACTAGCGGGAGAGACCCAGTACTTC. This translates into CSAKLAGETQYF.

A single count supports this clone. The V and J genes are TRBV11-3 and TRBJ2-1; the match to TRBD1 covers 11 bases. Trimming removed 3 bases from V and 6 bases from J; junction bases left unmatched: 4. In germline, CDR1 is SGHNT, CDR2 YENEEA. There are 15 residues in the CDR3. The CDR3 coding sequence is TGTGCCAGCAGCTTGGACAGGGGGCGCAGCAATGAGCAGTTCTTC. Its translation: CASSLDRGRSNEQFF. The entire variable domain, with the rest obtained from reference TRBV11-3 and TRBJ2-1, is as follows: EAGVVQSPRYKIIEKKQPVAFWCNPISGHNTLYWYLQNLGQGPELLIRYENEEAVDDSQLPKDRFSAERLKGVDSTLKIQPAELGDSAVYLCASSLDRGRSNEQFFGPGTRLTVL.

This clone was counted a single time. The chain recombines TRBV28 with TRBJ2-3; TRBD2 agrees at 8 bases. Germline assignment: CDR1 MDHEN and CDR2 SYDVKM. The CDR3 runs to 16 residues. V shed 4 bases and J 3 bases; nucleotides not matched to a gene: 9. The CDR3 sequence: CASSSPREGLTDTQYF. CDR3 DNA: TGTGCCAGCAGTTCGCCCCGGGAGGGCCTAACAGATACGCAGTATTTT.

The rearrangement uses TRBV2 and TRBJ2-3; TRBD1 matches at 8 bases. Per the germline V gene, CDR1 is SNHLY and CDR2 is FYNNEI. V was pared by 7 bases and J by 3 bases, with 3 bases of the junction left unmatched. This CDR3 comprises 13 residues. The CDR3 spells CASKGQETDTQYF. The CDR3 DNA sequence: TGTGCCAGCAAGGGACAGGAGACAGATACGCAGTATTTT.

This chain uses TRBV13 with TRBJ2-7; TRBD2 is a possible D gene (7 bases). V dropped 6 bases and J dropped 7 bases, with 16 bases sitting between them. In germline, CDR1 is PRHDT, CDR2 FYEKMQ (reference sequence). The CDR3 is made up of 13 amino acids. The CDR3 spells CASRIRGGGEQYF. DNA for the CDR3: TGTGCCAGCAGAATCAGGGGAGGGGGGGAGCAGTACTTC.

The rearrangement uses TRBV5-6 and TRBJ2-1; 11 nucleotides agree with TRBD2. Germline loops: CDR1 SGHDT, CDR2 YYEEEE. With 5 bases clipped from V and 5 bases from J, the junction kept 9 bases outside the gene matches. There are 16 residues in the CDR3. CDR3 nucleotide sequence: TGTGCCAGCAGTCTACTAGCGGGAGAGGTTCACAATGAGCAGTTCTTC. The encoded protein is CASSLLAGEVHNEQFF.

The chain has TRBV6-1 and TRBJ2-2; a possible D gene is TRBD1 (5 bases). The V gene lost 5 bases and the J gene lost 2 bases, with 9 bases spanning the gap. Germline V lookup: CDR1 MNHNS, CDR2 SASEGT. The CDR3 loop spans 14 amino acids. CDR3 loop: CASSPDSNTGELFF. The CDR3 DNA sequence: TGTGCCAGCAGTCCTGACAGCAACACCGGGGAGCTGTTTTTT.

The gene calls are TRBV5-6 and TRBJ2-3, with TRBD1 matching 9 bases. The CDR3 loop spans 13 amino acids. Trimming at V came to 1 base and at J to 10 bases, leaving 4 bases not matched to a gene. Germline V gene sequence: CDR1 SGHDT, CDR2 YYEEEE. The CDR3 protein is CASSLKGQGSQYF. The CDR3 DNA sequence: TGTGCCAGCAGCTTGAAGGGACAGGGTTCGCAGTATTTT.

The V call is TRBV7-2, the J call TRBJ2-1; D call uncertain. Trimming took off 2 bases at V and 5 bases at J, with 7 bases between the two ends. Germline loops: CDR1 SGHTA, CDR2 FQGNSA. CDR3 length: 13 amino acids. This CDR3 is CASSLTPDNEQFF. The CDR3 region has the DNA TGTGCCAGCAGCTTAACCCCAGACAATGAGCAGTTCTTC.

The gene calls are TRBV5-6 and TRBJ2-1; 11 bases are a match to TRBD2. V lost 2 bases to trimming and J lost 6 bases; unmatched junction nucleotides: 13. The CDR3 spans 18 residues. The V gene's germline CDR1 is SGHDT and CDR2 YYEEEE. The CDR3 coding sequence is TGTGCCAGCAGCTTTCCCTCGGTTGCTAGCGGGAGGTTCAATGAGCAGTTCTTC. Residues: CASSFPSVASGRFNEQFF. Using reference TRBV5-6 and TRBJ2-1 for the parts outside the CDR3, the full variable domain is DAGVTQSPTHLIKTRGQQVTLRCSPKSGHDTVSWYQQALGQGPQFIFQYYEEEERQRGNFPDRFSGHQFPNYSSELNVNALLLGDSALYLCASSFPSVASGRFNEQFFGPGTRLTVL.